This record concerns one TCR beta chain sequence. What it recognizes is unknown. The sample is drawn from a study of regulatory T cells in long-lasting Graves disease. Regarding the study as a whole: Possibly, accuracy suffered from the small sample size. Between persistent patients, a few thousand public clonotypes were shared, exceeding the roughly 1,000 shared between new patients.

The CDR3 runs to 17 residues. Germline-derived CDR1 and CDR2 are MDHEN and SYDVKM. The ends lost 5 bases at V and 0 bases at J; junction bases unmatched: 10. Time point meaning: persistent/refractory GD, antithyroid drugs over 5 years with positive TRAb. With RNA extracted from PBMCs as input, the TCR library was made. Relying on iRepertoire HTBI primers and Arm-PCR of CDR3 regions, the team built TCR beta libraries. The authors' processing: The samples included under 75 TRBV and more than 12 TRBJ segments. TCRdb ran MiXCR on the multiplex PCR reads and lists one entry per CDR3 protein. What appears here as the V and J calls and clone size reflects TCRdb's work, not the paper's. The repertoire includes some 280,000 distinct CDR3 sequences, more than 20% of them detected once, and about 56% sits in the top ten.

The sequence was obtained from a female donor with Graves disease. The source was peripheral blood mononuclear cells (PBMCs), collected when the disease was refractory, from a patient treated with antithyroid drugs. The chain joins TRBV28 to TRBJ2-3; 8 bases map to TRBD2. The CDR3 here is CASSRSGSDYSTDTQYF. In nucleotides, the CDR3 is TGTGCCAGCAGTCGGAGCGGGAGTGATTATAGCACAGATACGCAGTATTTT.